The 2 T cell receptor beta chains in this list originate from one sample, sequenced in a study of blood T cell repertoires in COVID-19. Repertoires were generated with immunoSEQ multiplex PCR, while TCRdb's copy carries only in-frame clones and drops some. This sample has 69,000 or so clones, with 80% to 90% found just once. Sequencing was performed on peripheral blood. These receptors were obtained from a woman of 80 years or more with active or convalescent COVID-19.

V usage is TRBV19 and J usage is TRBJ1-4, with 7 bases lining up with TRBD1. CDR1 LNHDA and CDR2 SQIVND come from the germline V gene (reference sequence). Trimming removed 1 base from V and 7 bases from J; junction bases left unmatched: 9. The CDR3 totals 16 residues. The CDR3 is CASSIGGTAKGEKLFF. CDR3 bases: TGTGCCAGTAGTATAGGAGGGACAGCGAAGGGTGAAAAACTGTTTTTT. The whole variable domain, remainder taken from reference TRBV19 and TRBJ1-4, is DGGITQSPKYLFRKEGQNVTLSCEQNLNHDAMYWYRQDPGQGLRLIYYSQIVNDFQKGDIAEGYSVSREKKESFPLTVTSAQKNPTAFYLCASSIGGTAKGEKLFFGSGTQLSVL.

The CDR3 coding sequence is TGTGCCAGCAGCTCATCCCCGGGGGAGGTCGAAAAACTGTTTTTT. Encoded protein: CASSSSPGEVEKLFF. The chain is built from TRBV7-2 and TRBJ1-4; weak D call: TRBD1 (5 bases). The germline V gene has CDR1 SGHTA and CDR2 FQGNSA. Deletions cut 4 bases from V and 8 bases from J, with 17 bases between. The CDR3 consists of 15 residues.